These 20 T cell receptor beta chains were all obtained from the same sample, sequenced in a study of T cell changes during pregnancy in multiple sclerosis. Measured with immunoSEQ multiplex PCR; TCRdb has only the in-frame clones, and not every one. The data show tens of thousands of clones, about 96% seen once. The sample in question was CD8+ T cells from peripheral blood mononuclear cells, obtained after pregnancy. The receptors stem from a female donor with multiple sclerosis, enrolled in a pregnancy study.

V is TRBV7-6 and J is TRBJ2-5; 9 bases match TRBD1. The CDR3 length is 16 residues. Germline CDR1 reads SGHVS; CDR2 reads FNYEAQ. V dropped 5 bases and J dropped 0; count of bases not matched to a gene: 7. For the CDR3, the DNA is TGTGCCAGCAGCACCCCCCGGACAGGGGACCAAGAGACCCAGTACTTC. It specifies CASSTPRTGDQETQYF.

The gene calls are TRBV5-5 and TRBJ1-5; the D is unclear. This CDR3 region has 14 residues. The V end lost 0 bases, the J end lost 3 bases, and 7 bases lay between the germline ends. Germline lookup yields CDR1 SGHKS and CDR2 YYEKEE (reference sequence). The CDR3 spells CASSLAQINQPQHF. The CDR3 DNA is TGTGCCAGCAGCTTGGCCCAGATCAATCAGCCCCAGCATTTT.

The chain couples TRBV2 to TRBJ1-4, with D uncertain. CDR3 length: 12 residues. Germline CDR1 SNHLY, CDR2 FYNNEI. Between the trimmed V and J ends, which lost 5 bases and 6 bases, there was a span of 7 bases. The CDR3 loop is CASSRTDEKLFF. The DNA of the CDR3 is TGTGCCAGCAGTCGAACAGATGAAAAACTGTTTTTT.

V is TRBV4-1 and J is TRBJ2-3; 7 nucleotides match TRBD2. After removal of 4 bases from V and 6 bases from J, the junction contained 4 bases not matched to a gene. The CDR3 runs 13 residues. Germline values: CDR1 MGHRA, CDR2 YSYEKL. CDR3 sequence reads: CASSRGLVDTQYF. In nucleotides, the CDR3 is TGCGCCAGCAGCCGAGGACTAGTTGATACGCAGTATTTT.

This rearrangement joins TRBV15 to TRBJ2-7, with a tentative D call TRBD2 (6 bases). Trimming shortened V by 8 bases and J by 5 bases, and 16 bases separated the two germline ends. Germline loops: CDR1 LNHNV, CDR2 YYDKDF (reference sequence). The CDR3 runs to 13 residues. CDR3 sequence: CATEGLTTDEQYF. The CDR3 region has the DNA TGTGCCACCGAGGGACTCACGACCGACGAGCAGTACTTC. The variable domain in full, completed from reference TRBV15 and TRBJ2-7, reads DAMVIQNPRYQVTQFGKPVTLSCSQTLNHNVMYWYQQKSSQAPKLLFHYYDKDFNNEADTPDNFQSRRPNTSFCFLDIRSPGLGDTAMYLCATEGLTTDEQYFGPGTRLTVT.

The chain uses TRBV5-4 and TRBJ2-3; 9 nucleotides agree with TRBD2. Germline V gene data show CDR1 as SGHNT and CDR2 as YYREEE (reference sequence). CDR3 length: 13 residues. Trimming at V came to 4 bases and at J to 7 bases, leaving 4 bases not matched to a gene. The CDR3 here is CASSAGGANTQYF. DNA for the CDR3: TGTGCCAGCAGCGCGGGGGGGGCAAATACGCAGTATTTT.

The V gene is TRBV27, the J gene TRBJ2-5; tentatively, D is TRBD2 (9 bases). The CDR3 is made up of 14 amino acids. V dropped 9 bases and J dropped 7 bases, with 21 bases sitting between them. CDR1 is MNHEY, CDR2 SMNVEV, per germline (reference sequence). CDR3 DNA: TGTGCCAGTGGCTCCTCTAGCGGGACAGGGACCCAGTACTTC. It encodes CASGSSSGTGTQYF.

This rearrangement joins TRBV27 to TRBJ1-3; 9 bases agree with TRBD1. CDR1 and CDR2 (germline): MNHEY, SMNVEV (reference sequence). This CDR3 has 13 amino acids. The ends lost 6 bases at V and 3 bases at J; junction bases unmatched: 0. The CDR3 spells CASRTGGGNTIYF. DNA for the CDR3: TGTGCCAGCAGGACAGGGGGTGGAAACACCATATATTTT.

This chain joins TRBV5-4 and TRBJ2-1; D ambiguous. The CDR3 length is 12 residues. Trimming took off 1 base at V and 6 bases at J, with 5 bases between the two ends. Germline-derived CDR1 and CDR2 are SGHNT and YYREEE (reference sequence). The CDR3 loop reads CASSLTINEQFF. The CDR3 DNA reads as TGTGCCAGCAGCTTGACTATCAATGAGCAGTTCTTC.

This clone was seen just once. The gene calls are TRBV5-5 and TRBJ2-1; D perhaps matches TRBD1 (6 bases). Germline values: CDR1 SGHKS, CDR2 YYEKEE (reference sequence). The CDR3 covers 15 residues. Trimming stripped 2 bases from V and 0 bases from J, with 9 bases between. DNA for the CDR3: TGTGCCAGCAGCTTTCAGGGGAACTCCTACAATGAGCAGTTCTTC. It yields the protein CASSFQGNSYNEQFF.

The V call is TRBV28, the J call TRBJ1-2; 9 bases are a match to TRBD1. Germline trimming cut 2 bases from V and 6 bases from J; bases unmatched to any gene: 4. The germline gives CDR1 MDHEN, CDR2 SYDVKM. The CDR3 runs to 14 residues. CDR3 DNA: TGTGCCAGCAGTTTAATGGGACAGGGTGATGGCTACACCTTC. Protein: CASSLMGQGDGYTF.

A note on this clone: Other DNA sequences within the sample encode an identical CDR3. The chain joins TRBV7-6 to TRBJ2-7; 10 positions match TRBD1. Trimming cost V 1 base and J 3 bases; bases outside gene matches: 0. Germline CDR1 SGHVS, CDR2 FNYEAQ. This CDR3 contains 14 residues. The CDR3 DNA sequence: TGTGCCAGCAGCTTAGGGGACAGGGGCTACGAGCAGTACTTC. Its protein is CASSLGDRGYEQYF.

The gene calls are TRBV28 and TRBJ1-1, with D unclear. The V end was cut by 8 bases, the J end by 4 bases, with 8 bases between. The germline CDR1 and CDR2 sequences are MDHEN and SYDVKM. This CDR3 spans 11 amino acids. CDR3 nucleotides: TGTGCCAGCTCTATTTGCACTGAAGCTTTCTTT. Residues: CASSICTEAFF.

The chain uses TRBV6-5 and TRBJ2-7; a weak D match, TRBD2 (6 bases). This CDR3 comprises 14 residues. V lost 0 bases, J lost 5 bases, and 11 bases lay in between. Germline CDR1 MNHEY, CDR2 SVGAGI. The CDR3 spells CASSYSPGDNEQYF. For the CDR3, the DNA is TGTGCCAGCAGTTACTCGCCGGGAGATAACGAGCAGTACTTC.

This chain uses TRBV27 with TRBJ2-1; 7 positions agree with TRBD2. This CDR3 comprises 12 residues. V lost 6 bases and J lost 10; bases outside the gene matches: 6. CDR1 and CDR2 (germline): MNHEY, SMNVEV (reference sequence). CDR3 nucleotide sequence: TGTGCCAGCAGCCCGACTAGCCACGAGCAGTTCTTC. Translation: CASSPTSHEQFF.

This sequence joins TRBV19 and TRBJ2-5; D might be TRBD1 (7 bases). The CDR3 is 13 residues long. CDR1 and CDR2 from the germline V gene are LNHDA and SQIVND (reference sequence). Trimming stripped 5 bases from V and 5 bases from J, with 12 bases between. CDR3 coding DNA: TGTGCCAGTAGTCCAGGGGGGTACGAGACCCAGTACTTC. Amino acids: CASSPGGYETQYF.

V usage is TRBV29-1 and J usage is TRBJ2-5, with D tentatively TRBD2 (6 bases). The tail of the sequence fits TRBJ2-7 better, so the J call may be wrong. The CDR3 covers 13 residues. Germline V lookup: CDR1 SQVTM, CDR2 ANQGSEA. CDR3 in DNA: TGCAGCTTCATTGGGGGGAGTAGAAACGAGCAGTACTTC. Translated, it gives CSFIGGSRNEQYF.

The rearrangement links TRBV4-1 to TRBJ2-3; tentative D call: TRBD2 (5 bases). V dropped 0 bases and J dropped 2 bases, with 9 bases sitting between them. This CDR3 comprises 15 residues. Germline values: CDR1 MGHRA, CDR2 YSYEKL. CDR3: CASSQDRLSTDTQYF. The CDR3 DNA sequence: TGCGCCAGCAGCCAAGATCGACTATCCACAGATACGCAGTATTTT.

J is TRBJ2-7 and V is TRBV28; the D is unclear. From germline, CDR1 is MDHEN and CDR2 SYDVKM. The CDR3 runs to 12 residues. Between the trimmed V and J ends, which lost 7 bases and 6 bases, there was a span of 13 bases. This CDR3 reads CASNTYGREQYF. The CDR3 nucleotides read TGTGCCAGCAATACCTATGGGCGCGAGCAGTACTTC. The full variable domain, its missing parts supplied by reference TRBV28 and TRBJ2-7, is DVKVTQSSRYLVKRTGEKVFLECVQDMDHENMFWYRQDPGLGLRLIYFSYDVKMKEKGDIPEGYSVSREKKERFSLILESASTNQTSMYLCASNTYGREQYFGPGTRLTVT.

This clone was observed once. The chain recombines TRBV6-5 with TRBJ2-3; 9 bases are a match to TRBD1. V trimming: 2 bases; J trimming: 1 base; junction bases outside the gene matches: 1. Per the germline V gene, CDR1 is MNHEY and CDR2 is SVGAGI. There are 15 residues in the CDR3. In DNA form, the CDR3 reads TGTGCCAGCAGTTACAGGGACAGGGGCACAGATACGCAGTATTTT. Residues: CASSYRDRGTDTQYF.